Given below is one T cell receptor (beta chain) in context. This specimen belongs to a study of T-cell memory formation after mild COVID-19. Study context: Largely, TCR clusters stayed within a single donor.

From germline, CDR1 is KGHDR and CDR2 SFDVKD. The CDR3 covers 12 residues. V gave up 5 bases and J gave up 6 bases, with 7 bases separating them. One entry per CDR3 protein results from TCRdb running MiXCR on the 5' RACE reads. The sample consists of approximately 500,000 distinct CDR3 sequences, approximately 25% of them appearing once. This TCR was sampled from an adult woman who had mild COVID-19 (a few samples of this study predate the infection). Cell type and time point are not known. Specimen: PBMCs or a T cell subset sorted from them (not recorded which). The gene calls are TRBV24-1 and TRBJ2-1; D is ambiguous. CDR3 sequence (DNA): TGTGCCACCAGTGTGTGGGGCAATGAGCAGTTCTTC. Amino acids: CATSVWGNEQFF.